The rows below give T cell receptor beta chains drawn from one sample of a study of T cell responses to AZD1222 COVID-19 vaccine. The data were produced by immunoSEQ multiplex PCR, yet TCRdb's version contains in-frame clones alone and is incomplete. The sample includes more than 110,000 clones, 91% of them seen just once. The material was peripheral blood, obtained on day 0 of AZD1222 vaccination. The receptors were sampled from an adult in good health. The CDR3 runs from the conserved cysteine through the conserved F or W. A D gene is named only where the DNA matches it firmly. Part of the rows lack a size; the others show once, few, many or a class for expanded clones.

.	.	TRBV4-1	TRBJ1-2	CASSQDESPTHYGHTF	TGCGCCAGCAGCCAAGATGAAAGCCCGACCCACTATGGCCACACCTTC
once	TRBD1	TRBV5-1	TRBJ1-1	CASSSRQGAFGEAFF	TGCGCCAGCAGCTCGAGACAGGGGGCCTTCGGGGAAGCTTTCTTT
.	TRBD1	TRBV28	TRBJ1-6	CASRGRTGPNNSPLHF	TGTGCCAGCAGGGGCAGGACAGGGCCAAATAATTCACCCCTCCACTTT
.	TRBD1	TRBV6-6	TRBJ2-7	CASSPRGNEQYF	TGTGCCAGCAGCCCCAGGGGGAACGAGCAGTACTTC
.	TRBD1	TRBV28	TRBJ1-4	CASNLLGTGDEKLFF	TGTGCCAGCAACTTACTCGGGACAGGGGATGAAAAACTGTTTTTT
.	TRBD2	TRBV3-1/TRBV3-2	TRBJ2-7	CASSQALGLAGSREQYF	TGTGCCAGCAGCCAAGCCTTAGGACTAGCGGGATCTCGGGAGCAGTACTTC
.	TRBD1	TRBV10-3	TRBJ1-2	CAISVGQGSYGYTF	TGTGCCATCAGTGTCGGACAGGGGTCCTATGGCTACACCTTC
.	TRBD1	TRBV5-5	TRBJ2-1	CASRTGLGNEQFF	TGTGCCAGCAGGACAGGGTTGGGCAATGAGCAGTTCTTC
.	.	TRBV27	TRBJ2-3	CASSLFGTTSTDTQYF	TGTGCCAGCAGTTTATTCGGCACTACTAGCACAGATACGCAGTATTTT
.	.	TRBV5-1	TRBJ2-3	CASSLARLSTDTQYF	TGCGCCAGCAGCTTGGCGCGGCTCAGCACAGATACGCAGTATTTT
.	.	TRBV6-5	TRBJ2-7	CASSPRAASYEQYF	TGTGCCAGCAGCCCACGGGCAGCCTCCTACGAGCAGTACTTC
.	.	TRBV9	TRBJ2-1	CASSVATGYNEQFF	TGTGCCAGCAGCGTAGCAACGGGCTACAATGAGCAGTTCTTC
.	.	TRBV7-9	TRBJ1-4	CASRGEGYTNEKLFF	TGTGCCAGCCGGGGAGAGGGTTACACTAATGAAAAACTGTTTTTT
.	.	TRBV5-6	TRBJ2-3	CASSLVEVTDTQYF	TGTGCCAGCAGCTTGGTAGAGGTCACAGATACGCAGTATTTT
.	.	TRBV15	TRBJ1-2	CATSKSNYGYTF	TGTGCCACCAGCAAGTCTAACTATGGCTACACCTTC
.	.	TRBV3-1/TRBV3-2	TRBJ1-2	CASSQPQSPGYTF	TGTGCCAGCAGCCAACCTCAGTCTCCTGGCTACACCTTC
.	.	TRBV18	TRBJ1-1	CASSQGPNTEAFF	TGTGCCAGCTCCCAGGGCCCGAACACTGAAGCTTTCTTT
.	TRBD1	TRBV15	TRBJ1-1	CATSRTDRGRNTEAFF	TGTGCCACCAGCAGAACTGACAGGGGGCGTAACACTGAAGCTTTCTTT
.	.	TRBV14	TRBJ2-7	CASSQGVGLYEQYF	TGTGCCAGCAGCCAAGGGGTGGGGCTCTACGAGCAGTACTTC
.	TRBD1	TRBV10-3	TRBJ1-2	CAVSQGGVYTF	TGTGCCGTCAGCCAAGGGGGCGTCTACACCTTC
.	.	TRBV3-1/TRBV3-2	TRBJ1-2	CASSVRQGYGYTF	TGTGCCAGCAGCGTTAGGCAGGGCTATGGCTACACCTTC
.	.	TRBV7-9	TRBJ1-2	CASSLDLRATGYTF	TGTGCCAGCAGCTTAGACCTACGAGCTACCGGCTACACCTTC
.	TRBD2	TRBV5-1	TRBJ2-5	CASRWNYGEGGKETQYF	TGCGCCAGCAGGTGGAATTATGGGGAGGGAGGTAAAGAGACCCAGTACTTC
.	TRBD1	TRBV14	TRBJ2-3	CASSDRRVQGADTQYF	TGTGCCAGCAGCGACCGACGGGTGCAGGGGGCGGATACGCAGTATTTT
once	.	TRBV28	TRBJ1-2	CASSLSDYYGYTF	TGTGCCAGCAGTTTATCGGACTACTATGGCTACACCTTC
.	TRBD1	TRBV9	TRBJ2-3	CASSVGGGLFSQYF	TGTGCCAGCAGCGTAGGAGGGGGCCTTTTCTCGCAGTATTTT
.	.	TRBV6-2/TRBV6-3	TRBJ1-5	CASSFSLRDFGIQWAQHF	TGTGCCAGCAGTTTTTCACTCCGGGATTTCGGGATCCAATGGGCCCAGCATTTT
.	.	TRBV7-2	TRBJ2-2	CASSDRPYTGELFF	TGTGCCAGCAGTGACAGGCCCTACACCGGGGAGCTGTTTTTT
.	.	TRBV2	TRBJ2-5	CASSVKGETQYF	TGTGCCAGCAGTGTGAAGGGGGAGACCCAGTACTTC
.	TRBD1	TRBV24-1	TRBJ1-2	CATSAPGQPFYGYTF	TGTGCCACCAGTGCCCCGGGACAGCCCTTCTATGGCTACACCTTC
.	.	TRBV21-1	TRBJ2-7	CASTRGEREVYEQYF	TGTGCCAGCACAAGGGGGGAGCGGGAGGTCTACGAGCAGTACTTC
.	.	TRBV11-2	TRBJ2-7	CASSRGDYEQYF	TGTGCCAGCAGCAGAGGGGACTACGAGCAGTACTTC
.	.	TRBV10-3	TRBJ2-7	CAISEFRQGGGLEQYF	TGTGCCATCAGTGAGTTTCGACAGGGCGGGGGGCTCGAGCAGTACTTC
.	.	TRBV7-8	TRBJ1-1	CASSTIQGWNTEAFF	TGTGCCAGCAGCACCATACAGGGCTGGAACACTGAAGCTTTCTTT
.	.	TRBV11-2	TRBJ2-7	CASSLSSSRVIPIYEQYF	TGTGCCAGCAGCTTATCCTCTTCCAGGGTCATTCCCATCTACGAGCAGTACTTC
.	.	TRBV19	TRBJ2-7	CASRFYEMEQYF	TGTGCCAGTCGGTTTTACGAGATGGAGCAGTACTTC
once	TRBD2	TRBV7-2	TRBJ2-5	CASSTGTSGGGETQYF	TGTGCCAGCAGCACTGGGACTAGCGGGGGAGGAGAGACCCAGTACTTC
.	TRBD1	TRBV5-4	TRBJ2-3	CASRTDRPPDTQYF	TGTGCCAGCAGAACGGACAGGCCCCCAGATACGCAGTATTTT
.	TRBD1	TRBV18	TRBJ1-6	CASSPEGQGSPLHF	TGTGCCAGCTCACCAGAAGGACAGGGTTCACCCCTCCACTTT
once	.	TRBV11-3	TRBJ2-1	CASSLMGTSPYNEQFF	TGTGCCAGCAGCTTAATGGGCACCTCCCCCTACAATGAGCAGTTCTTC
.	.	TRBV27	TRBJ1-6	CASSLSPGGNRSPLHF	TGTGCCAGCAGTTTATCCCCCGGTGGGAACAGGTCACCCCTCCACTTT